Below, 21 T cell receptor beta chains from the same sample are listed, as sequenced in a study of blood T cell repertoires in COVID-19. Assay used: immunoSEQ multiplex PCR; TCRdb lists only in-frame clones, some missing. The table has under 200,000 clones, roughly 80% seen once; the top ten hold roughly 3.7%. Sequencing input: peripheral blood. The receptors come from a woman aged 80 or older with acute or convalescent COVID-19.

The chain employs TRBV27 and TRBJ1-2, with D uncertain. Germline lookup yields CDR1 MNHEY and CDR2 SMNVEV (reference sequence). V dropped 8 bases and J dropped 3 bases, with 16 bases sitting between them. This CDR3 comprises 14 residues. The CDR3 loop is CASGIPGIYYGYTF. In nucleotides, the CDR3 is TGTGCCAGCGGAATTCCGGGGATTTACTATGGCTACACCTTC.

The chain combines TRBV5-1 with TRBJ2-4, with 7 bases identical to TRBD1. Germline CDR1 is SGHRS and CDR2 is YFSETQ. This CDR3 has 15 amino acids. V lost 4 bases to trimming and J lost 2 bases; unmatched junction nucleotides: 6. CDR3 region: CASSVTGETKNIQYF. For the CDR3, the DNA is TGCGCCAGCAGCGTTACAGGGGAAACCAAAAACATTCAGTACTTC.

J is TRBJ2-3 and V is TRBV4-1; 10 bases agree with TRBD2. V lost 4 bases to trimming and J lost 0 bases; unmatched junction nucleotides: 4. Germline CDR1 MGHRA, CDR2 YSYEKL. This CDR3 spans 16 amino acids. Written as DNA, the CDR3 is TGCGCCAGCAGCCCCGGACTAGCGGCCAGCACAGATACGCAGTATTTT. Translating gives CASSPGLAASTDTQYF.

The V and J genes are TRBV7-2 and TRBJ2-3; 8 positions agree with TRBD2. The germline V gene has CDR1 SGHTA and CDR2 FQGNSA. There are 16 residues in the CDR3. With V trimmed by 1 base and J by 0 bases, 3 bases remained unmatched. The CDR3 sequence is CASSLGGLVSTDTQYF. The CDR3 DNA is TGTGCCAGCAGCTTAGGGGGACTAGTAAGCACAGATACGCAGTATTTT.

The J gene is TRBJ2-2, the V gene TRBV7-9; a weak D match, TRBD1 (6 bases). The CDR3 totals 17 residues. Per germline, CDR1 SEHNR and CDR2 FQNEAQ (reference sequence). V gave up 5 bases and J gave up 1 base, with 17 bases separating them. The CDR3 protein is CASSPAPNRVNTGELFF. CDR3 nucleotides: TGTGCCAGCAGCCCCGCGCCGAACAGGGTGAACACCGGGGAGCTGTTTTTT.

The chain uses TRBV24-1 and TRBJ1-2; 9 nucleotides match TRBD1. Germline assignment: CDR1 KGHDR and CDR2 SFDVKD. The V gene end was trimmed by 5 bases and the J gene end by 10 bases; junction bases not matched to a gene: 4. The CDR3 sequence is 12 residues long. The CDR3 loop is CATSGDRDDYTF. The CDR3 region has the DNA TGTGCCACCAGTGGGGACAGGGATGACTACACCTTC.

The rearrangement joins TRBV10-3 to TRBJ1-2; a possible D gene is TRBD1 (6 bases). Trimming took off 4 bases at V and 4 bases at J, with 22 bases between the two ends. The CDR3 extends over 17 amino acids. Germline V gives CDR1 ENHRY, CDR2 SYGVKD. This CDR3 is CAISAAIAGAEVYGYTF. The CDR3 DNA sequence: TGTGCCATCAGTGCTGCCATCGCAGGGGCCGAGGTCTATGGCTACACCTTC.

In this sample, this clone turned up once. J is TRBJ1-2 and V is TRBV27, with D unresolved. The CDR3 runs 14 residues. V shed 3 bases and J shed 6 bases, with 14 bases lying between them. Per germline, CDR1 MNHEY and CDR2 SMNVEV (reference sequence). The DNA of the CDR3 is TGTGCCAGCAGTTTTAGGGTATGGGGAGATGGCTACACCTTC. Its translation: CASSFRVWGDGYTF.

This clone has only a few counts. The chain has TRBV28 and TRBJ1-4; TRBD1 matches at 9 bases. CDR1 and CDR2 (germline): MDHEN, SYDVKM. After removal of 6 bases from V and 5 bases from J, the junction contained 7 bases not matched to a gene. This CDR3 has 15 residues. CDR3 loop: CASSEAGTGNEKLFF. CDR3 in DNA: TGTGCCAGCAGCGAAGCCGGGACAGGGAATGAAAAACTGTTTTTT.

The chain joins TRBV19 to TRBJ1-2; 9 bases fit TRBD1. V shed 4 bases and J 7 bases; nucleotides not matched to a gene: 13. Germline-derived CDR1 and CDR2 are LNHDA and SQIVND (reference sequence). The CDR3 has 16 residues. The CDR3 bases are TGTGCCAGTAGTAATCGTCTAGACAGGGGGATTGGTGGCTACACCTTC. It translates to CASSNRLDRGIGGYTF.

The rearrangement uses TRBV6-1 and TRBJ1-1; D is unclear. V lost 3 bases, J lost 0 bases, and 5 bases lay in between. From germline, CDR1 is MNHNS and CDR2 SASEGT. This CDR3 comprises 13 residues. The CDR3 region is CASSDDMNTEAFF. CDR3 DNA sequence: TGTGCCAGCAGTGACGACATGAACACTGAAGCTTTCTTT.

The V gene is TRBV27, the J gene TRBJ1-2, with 8 bases lining up with TRBD1. V lost 4 bases and J lost 5; bases outside the gene matches: 6. Germline assignment: CDR1 MNHEY and CDR2 SMNVEV (reference sequence). CDR3 length equals 14 residues. DNA of the CDR3: TGTGCCAGCAGTTCCCGGGACAGGAGTTATGGCTACACCTTC. Residues: CASSSRDRSYGYTF.

In its sample, this clone was seen once. CDR3 protein: CASSRDRFGTDTQYF. The CDR3, as DNA: TGTGCCAGCAGCCGGGACAGGTTTGGCACAGATACGCAGTATTTT. This chain links TRBV2 with TRBJ2-3; 8 bases align to TRBD1. CDR1 SNHLY and CDR2 FYNNEI come from the germline V gene. Trimming cost V 6 bases and J 1 base; bases outside gene matches: 6. This CDR3 comprises 15 residues.

The chain is built from TRBV10-1 and TRBJ2-1; 10 nucleotides line up with TRBD1. Germline values: CDR1 WNHNN, CDR2 SYGVQD (reference sequence). There are 13 residues in the CDR3. The CDR3 bases are TGCCCAGTTGGGACAGGGGCCCACAATGAGCAGTTCTTC. Translating gives CPVGTGAHNEQFF.

The chain has TRBV28 and TRBJ2-7; a weak D match, TRBD2 (6 bases). Germline V gene sequence: CDR1 MDHEN, CDR2 SYDVKM. Trimming shortened V by 3 bases and J by 2 bases, and 8 bases separated the two germline ends. The CDR3 loop spans 13 amino acids. Here the CDR3 DNA reads TGTGCCAGCAGTTTGGGGGGACCCTACGAGCAGTACTTC. This gives the protein CASSLGGPYEQYF.

This chain joins TRBV4-2 and TRBJ1-2, with TRBD1 matching over 7 bases. CDR1 and CDR2 (germline): LGHNA, YNFKEQ. This CDR3 is built from 15 residues. V lost 3 bases to trimming and J lost 2 bases; unmatched junction nucleotides: 6. The chain's CDR3 is CASSQAPTGNYGYTF. In DNA, the CDR3 is TGTGCCAGCAGCCAGGCTCCGACAGGGAACTATGGCTACACCTTC.

The chain links TRBV6-5 to TRBJ1-1, with a weak D call TRBD1 (6 bases). CDR3 length: 14 residues. Per germline, CDR1 MNHEY and CDR2 SVGAGI. V was pared by 5 bases and J by 5 bases, with 15 bases between. CDR3 sequence: CASSSQGQGTEAFF. For the CDR3, the DNA is TGTGCCAGCAGTAGCCAGGGGCAGGGGACTGAAGCTTTCTTT.

The chain joins TRBV6-5 to TRBJ1-1; D is unresolved. Trimming took 0 bases from V and 3 from J, leaving 11 bases between them. CDR1 and CDR2 (germline): MNHEY, SVGAGI. This CDR3 is built from 15 residues. CDR3 coding DNA: TGTGCCAGCAGTTACTCGATATTGAGGGACACTGAAGCTTTCTTT. Its protein product is CASSYSILRDTEAFF.

The V and J genes are TRBV19 and TRBJ1-4, with TRBD1 as a possible D gene (5 bases). This CDR3 spans 18 amino acids. Germline CDR1 reads LNHDA; CDR2 reads SQIVND (reference sequence). Trimming cost V 6 bases and J 11 bases, with 31 bases left between them. This CDR3 is CASSPWRVIDRKGWKLFF. CDR3 DNA: TGTGCCAGTAGCCCTTGGAGGGTCATAGACCGAAAGGGGTGGAAACTGTTTTTT.

V usage is TRBV27 and J usage is TRBJ1-1, with D unresolved. The CDR3 length is 15 residues. Trimming took 5 bases from V and 1 from J, leaving 14 bases between them. CDR1 and CDR2 from the germline V gene are MNHEY and SMNVEV (reference sequence). This CDR3 reads CASSLARVSNTEAFF. CDR3 bases: TGTGCCAGCAGTCTCGCGCGGGTTTCGAACACTGAAGCTTTCTTT.

The chain links TRBV30 to TRBJ1-5; tentatively, D is TRBD1 (5 bases). V was trimmed by 1 base and J by 7 bases, leaving 17 bases between them. The CDR3 extends over 15 amino acids. The V gene's germline CDR1 is GTSNPN and CDR2 SVGIG (reference sequence). The CDR3 DNA sequence: TGTGCCTGGAGTGGGTTCCAGGGAAATGGGCAGCCCCAGCATTTT. The encoded protein is CAWSGFQGNGQPQHF.